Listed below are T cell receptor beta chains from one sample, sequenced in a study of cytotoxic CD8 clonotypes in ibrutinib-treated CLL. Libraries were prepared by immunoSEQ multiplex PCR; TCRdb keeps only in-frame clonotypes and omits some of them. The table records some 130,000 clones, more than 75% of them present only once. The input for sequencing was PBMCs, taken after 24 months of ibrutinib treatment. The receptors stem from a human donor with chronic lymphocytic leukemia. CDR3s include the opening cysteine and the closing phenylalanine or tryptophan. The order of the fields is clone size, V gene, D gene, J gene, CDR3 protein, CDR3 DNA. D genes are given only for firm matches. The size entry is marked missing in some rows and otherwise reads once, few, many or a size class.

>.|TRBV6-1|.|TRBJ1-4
CASRITPGEKLFF
TGTGCCAGCAGAATTACCCCAGGGGAAAAACTGTTTTTT
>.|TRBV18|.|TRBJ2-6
CASSPGPPRSGANVLTF
TGTGCCAGCTCACCTGGGCCACCCCGTTCTGGGGCCAACGTCCTGACTTTC
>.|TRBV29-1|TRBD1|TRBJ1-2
CSVDTGGYGYTF
TGCAGCGTTGATACAGGGGGGTATGGCTACACCTTC
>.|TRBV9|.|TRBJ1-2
CASSVGGVSNYGYTF
TGTGCCAGCAGCGTGGGGGGCGTTTCTAACTATGGCTACACCTTC
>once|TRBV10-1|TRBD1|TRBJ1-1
CASSDRGEAFF
TGCGCCAGCAGCGACAGGGGAGAAGCTTTCTTT
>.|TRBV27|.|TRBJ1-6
CASSPRGYNSPLHF
TGTGCCAGCAGCCCCCGGGGCTATAATTCACCCCTCCACTTT
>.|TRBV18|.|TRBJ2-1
CASSRDTENNEQFF
TGTGCCAGCTCTCGGGACACGGAAAACAATGAGCAGTTCTTC
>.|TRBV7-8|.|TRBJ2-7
CASSQGPVGYEQYF
TGTGCCAGCAGCCAGGGGCCGGTGGGCTACGAGCAGTACTTC
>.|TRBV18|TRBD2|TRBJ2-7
CASSTGLAGDGPGPLF
TGTGCCAGCTCAACGGGACTAGCGGGAGATGGCCCCGGACCCCTTTTC
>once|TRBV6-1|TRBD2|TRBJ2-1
CASSEAPLAGGHRYNEQFF
TGTGCCAGCAGTGAAGCCCCACTAGCGGGAGGCCACAGGTACAATGAGCAGTTCTTC
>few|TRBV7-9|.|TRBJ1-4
CASSLWGRDEKLFF
TGTGCCAGCAGCTTATGGGGGAGGGATGAAAAACTGTTTTTT
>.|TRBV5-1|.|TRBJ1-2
CASSLAGVYGYTF
TGCGCCAGCAGCTTGGCGGGGGTGTATGGCTACACCTTC
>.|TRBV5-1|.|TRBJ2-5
CASSLGAGYETQYF
TGCGCCAGCAGCTTGGGGGCGGGATACGAGACCCAGTACTTC
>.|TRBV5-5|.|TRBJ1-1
CASSLLGNTEAFF
TGTGCCAGCAGCCTCCTCGGGAACACTGAAGCTTTCTTT
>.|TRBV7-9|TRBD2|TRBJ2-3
CASSPRRGGSDTQYF
TGTGCCAGCAGCCCCCGCCGGGGGGGCTCAGATACGCAGTATTTT
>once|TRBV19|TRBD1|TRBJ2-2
CASSTPYRGRGGELFF
TGTGCCAGTAGTACCCCGTACAGGGGGCGAGGCGGGGAGCTGTTTTTT
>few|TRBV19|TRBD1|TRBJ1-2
CASRPPWTGSYGYTF
TGTGCCAGTAGGCCACCTTGGACAGGGAGCTATGGCTACACCTTC
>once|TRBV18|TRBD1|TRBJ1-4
CASSPGQGRNEKLFF
TGTGCCAGCTCACCCGGACAGGGGAGGAATGAAAAACTGTTTTTT
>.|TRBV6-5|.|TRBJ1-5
CASRPRSGPQHF
TGTGCCAGCAGACCCCGGTCGGGGCCCCAGCATTTT
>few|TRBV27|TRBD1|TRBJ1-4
CASSLTGGQRMGEKLFF
TGTGCCAGCAGCCTGACAGGGGGCCAAAGAATGGGTGAAAAACTGTTTTTT
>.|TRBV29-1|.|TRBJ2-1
CSVGQPEQFF
TGCAGCGTTGGGCAGCCTGAGCAGTTCTTC
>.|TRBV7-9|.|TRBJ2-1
CASSRRGSELVNEQFF
TGTGCCAGCAGCCGACGGGGGTCCGAATTGGTCAATGAGCAGTTCTTC
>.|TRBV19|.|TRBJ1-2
CARWEGQGGGYTF
TGTGCCAGATGGGAGGGGCAGGGTGGTGGCTACACCTTC
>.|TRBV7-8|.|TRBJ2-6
CASSLGDFGWPGANVLTF
TGTGCCAGCAGCTTGGGAGACTTTGGGTGGCCTGGGGCCAACGTCCTGACTTTC
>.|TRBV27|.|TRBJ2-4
CATAAPGAGNIQYF
TGTGCCACCGCGGCCCCCGGGGCCGGGAACATTCAGTACTTC
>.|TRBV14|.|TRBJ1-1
CASSPGAGEAFF
TGTGCCAGCAGCCCAGGGGCAGGTGAAGCTTTCTTT
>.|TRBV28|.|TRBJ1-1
CASSPRGGAFF
TGTGCCAGCAGCCCCCGGGGTGGAGCTTTCTTT
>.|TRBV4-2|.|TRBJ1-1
CASSHAYTGLTEAFF
TGTGCCAGCAGCCACGCATACACAGGGCTCACTGAAGCTTTCTTT
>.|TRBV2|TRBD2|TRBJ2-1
CASSESPGSGRSLILPNEQFF
TGTGCCAGCAGTGAAAGCCCCGGGAGCGGGAGGTCCCTTATCCTCCCCAATGAGCAGTTCTTC
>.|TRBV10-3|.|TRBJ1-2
CAISEPGAPGYTF
TGTGCCATCAGTGAGCCAGGGGCTCCGGGCTACACCTTC
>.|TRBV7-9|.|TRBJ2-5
CASSLGGPGRAQYF
TGTGCCAGCAGCTTAGGGGGGCCGGGTCGGGCCCAGTACTTC
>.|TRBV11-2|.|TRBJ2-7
CASSPIGYEQYF
TGTGCCAGCAGCCCCATCGGCTACGAGCAGTACTTC
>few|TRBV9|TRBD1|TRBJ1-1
CASRAGGANTEAFF
TGTGCCAGCAGGGCAGGGGGAGCGAACACTGAAGCTTTCTTT
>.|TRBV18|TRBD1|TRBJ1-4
CASSPPAGGVLNEKLFF
TGTGCCAGCTCACCACCGGCAGGGGGAGTCCTAAATGAAAAACTGTTTTTT
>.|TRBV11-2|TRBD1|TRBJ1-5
CASSRDSDQPQHF
TGTGCCAGCAGCCGGGACAGCGATCAGCCCCAGCATTTT
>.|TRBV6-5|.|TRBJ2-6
CASRTISGANVLTF
TGTGCCAGCAGGACAATATCTGGGGCCAACGTCCTGACTTTC
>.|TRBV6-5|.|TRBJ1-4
CASRDVGEKLFF
TGTGCCAGCAGGGACGTTGGTGAAAAACTGTTTTTT
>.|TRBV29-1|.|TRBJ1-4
CSAREQDFGEKLFF
TGCAGCGCCCGGGAACAGGACTTCGGTGAAAAACTGTTTTTT
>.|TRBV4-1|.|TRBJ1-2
CASSHHSGVNVYGYTF
TGCGCCAGCAGCCATCATTCAGGGGTGAATGTCTATGGCTACACCTTC
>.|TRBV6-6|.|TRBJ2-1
CASSYSLGLTNEQFF
TGTGCCAGCAGTTACTCCTTGGGACTCACTAATGAGCAGTTCTTC
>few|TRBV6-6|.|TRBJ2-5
CASSQRGPPVGETQYF
TGTGCCAGCAGCCAACGGGGGCCCCCCGTGGGGGAGACCCAGTACTTC
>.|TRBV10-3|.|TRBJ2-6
CAISVSRPSGANVLTF
TGTGCCATCAGTGTTTCCAGACCCTCTGGGGCCAACGTCCTGACTTTC
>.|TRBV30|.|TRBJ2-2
CAWSAGPGAVGELFF
TGTGCCTGGAGTGCCGGCCCGGGGGCGGTCGGGGAGCTGTTTTTT
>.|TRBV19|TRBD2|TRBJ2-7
CASSMGLAGYEQYF
TGTGCCAGTAGTATGGGGCTAGCGGGCTACGAGCAGTACTTC
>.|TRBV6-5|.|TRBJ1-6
CASSPDRNSPLHF
TGTGCCAGCAGCCCCGACAGAAATTCACCCCTCCACTTT
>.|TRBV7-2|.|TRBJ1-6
CASSLDGPQVLHF
TGTGCCAGCAGCTTAGATGGCCCTCAGGTCCTCCACTTT
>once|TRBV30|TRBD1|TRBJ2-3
CAWSAWDRKNF
TGTGCCTGGAGTGCCTGGGACAGAAAGAATTTT
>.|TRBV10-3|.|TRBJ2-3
CAISEPTPTDTQYF
TGTGCCATCAGTGAGCCGACCCCCACAGATACGCAGTATTTT
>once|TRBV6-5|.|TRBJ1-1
CASSYLRADTEAFF
TGTGCCAGCAGTTACCTAAGGGCGGACACTGAAGCTTTCTTT
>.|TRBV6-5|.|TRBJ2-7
CASSYSQWHEQYF
TGTGCCAGCAGTTACTCGCAGTGGCACGAGCAGTACTTC
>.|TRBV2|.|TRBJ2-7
CASSAVAGVSEQYF
TGTGCCAGCAGTGCGGTTGCAGGGGTTTCCGAGCAGTACTTC
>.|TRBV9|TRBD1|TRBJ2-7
CASSVGGQGAREQYF
TGTGCCAGCAGCGTAGGGGGACAGGGGGCGCGTGAGCAGTACTTC
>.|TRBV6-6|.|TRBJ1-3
CASKLWNTIYF
TGTGCCTCTAAGTTGTGGAACACCATATATTTT
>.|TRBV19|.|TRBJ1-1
CASSILWGQPEAFF
TGTGCCAGTAGTATATTGTGGGGGCAGCCTGAAGCTTTCTTT
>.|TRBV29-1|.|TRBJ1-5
CSARGAPTQPQHF
TGCAGCGCCCGCGGGGCCCCGACGCAGCCCCAGCATTTT
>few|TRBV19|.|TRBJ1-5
CASSMGLNNQPQHF
TGTGCCAGTAGTATGGGCCTCAACAATCAGCCCCAGCATTTT